A single sample gave rise to the 2 T cell receptor beta chains below, sequenced in a study of cytomegalovirus exposure and HLA in healthy donors. PCR involved 60 Vbeta and 13 Jbeta primers. Some clones are missing from TCRdb's copy, which holds only in-frame ones; the method was immunoSEQ multiplex PCR. The sample lists 100,000 to 150,000 clones; about 68% were seen once. Sequencing was done on a sample of PBMCs. These receptors were taken from a man aged 40-50 years in good health and CMV-seropositive.

The chain links TRBV7-6 to TRBJ2-3, with D unclear. From germline, CDR1 is SGHVS and CDR2 FNYEAQ. The CDR3 is 15 amino acids. V lost 2 bases to trimming and J lost 2 bases, with 11 bases between them. CDR3 protein: CASSLFEANTDTQYF. CDR3 sequence (DNA): TGTGCCAGCAGCTTATTCGAGGCCAACACAGATACGCAGTATTTT. The complete variable domain, with remaining parts taken from reference TRBV7-6 and TRBJ2-3, reads GAGVSQSPRYKVTKRGQDVALRCDPISGHVSLYWYRQALGQGPEFLTYFNYEAQQDKSGLPNDRFSAERPEGSISTLTIQRTEQRDSAMYRCASSLFEANTDTQYFGPGTRLTVL.

This clone was seen a single time. The chain recombines TRBV11-2 with TRBJ2-5; 7 bases agree with TRBD1. The J call may be faulty, since TRBJ2-7 better matches the DNA end. Germline V CDR1 and CDR2: SGHAT, FQNNGV. This CDR3 region has 14 residues. The CDR3 region is CASSSTTGAHEQYF. DNA of the CDR3: TGTGCCAGCAGCTCAACTACAGGGGCCCACGAGCAGTACTTC.